Included here is one TCR beta chain sequence, with context. The antigen is undetermined. CDR1 and CDR2 (germline): SGDLS, YYNGEE. The V gene lost 4 bases and the J gene lost 12 bases, with 29 bases spanning the gap. The length of the CDR3 is 17 residues. This entry comes from a study of PD-1 blockade in classical Hodgkin lymphoma. Some clones are missing from TCRdb's copy, which holds only in-frame ones; the method was immunoSEQ multiplex PCR. The repertoire holds just under 100,000 clones, approximately 80% seen once, with 12% in the top ten. The patients all showed relapse after autologous stem cell transplantation, while their brentuximab vedotin exposure varied. The study, taken as a whole, reports: The authors have not defined what causes the repertoire differences, possibly disease activity or prior therapy. Reports indicated that newly diagnosed patients had lower baseline TCR diversity than healthy donors did. The CD4+ diversity rise by C4D1 was clearest in complete responders.

The sample was peripheral blood mononuclear cells (PBMCs), taken at baseline. The chain recombines TRBV9 with TRBJ2-1, with D unclear. The receptor comes from a human donor with classical Hodgkin lymphoma. CDR3 nucleotides: TGTGCCAGCAGCCCCACATCTAGGGCCAATACCCGACTCGGGCAGTTCTTC. Its protein product is CASSPTSRANTRLGQFF.